This T cell receptor beta chain stems from a study of T cells in localized non-small cell lung cancer. Using immunoSEQ multiplex PCR, the repertoire was profiled, and TCRdb retains in-frame clones only, with some absent. This table has roughly 31,000 clones, nearly 90% appearing once. The ends were cut back, 5 bases at V and 2 bases at J, with 7 bases in the middle. This CDR3 has 13 residues. The germline V gene encodes CDR1 SEHNR and CDR2 FQNEAQ (reference sequence). By frequency in the sample, this clone is medium-sized. Its antigen is not identified. Study-level results: Highest T cell clonality was seen in uninvolved adjacent lung, surpassing that measured in tumor.

This receptor was identified in a woman aged 35-70 years with stage I lung adenocarcinoma. The material sequenced was peripheral blood, taken before any cancer treatment. J is TRBJ1-5 and V is TRBV7-9; no clear D gene. This CDR3 is CASSQSGNQPQHF. As DNA, the CDR3 is TGTGCCAGCAGCCAGAGTGGCAATCAGCCCCAGCATTTT.